A single sample is the source of the 30 T cell receptor beta chains below, sequenced in a study of T cell repertoires in cytomegalovirus infection. MiXCR, applied by TCRdb to the reads, yields one record per CDR3 protein. Altogether roughly 320,000 distinct CDR3 sequences are present, more than 8% being singletons, with the ten largest covering 4.3%. The specimen sequenced was PBMCs. These TCRs come from a human donor in good health (CMV status not recorded). Some clones in this sample may be carry-over from other donors' samples.

This clonotype was seen at least ten times. The genes are TRBV6-1 and TRBJ2-1, with D possibly TRBD2 on 6 matching bases. Per the germline V gene, CDR1 is MNHNS and CDR2 is SASEGT. V shed 5 bases and J shed 8 bases, with 19 bases lying between them. The CDR3 has 15 residues. CDR3 protein: CASSLGGTSLDEQFF. DNA of the CDR3: TGTGCCAGCAGTTTGGGCGGGACGAGCTTGGATGAGCAGTTCTTC.

CDR3 amino acids: CASSDRGPHEQYF. DNA for the CDR3: TGTGCCAGCAGCGACAGGGGGCCCCACGAGCAGTACTTC. The chain links TRBV6-8 to TRBJ2-7, with 10 bases fitting TRBD1. The CDR3 runs to 13 residues. Per the germline V gene, CDR1 is MNHGY and CDR2 is SAAAGT. V lost 6 bases, J lost 5 bases, and 4 bases stayed unmatched.

This clonotype was detected only a few times. The V and J genes are TRBV19 and TRBJ1-2; D is unresolved. Looked up from germline, CDR1 is LNHDA and CDR2 is SQIVND (reference sequence). This CDR3 spans 11 amino acids. Trimming pared 8 bases from V and 4 bases from J, leaving 8 bases between. The CDR3 sequence: CASDMGYGYTF. As DNA, the CDR3 is TGTGCCAGTGATATGGGCTATGGCTACACCTTC.

This clonotype was recorded at least ten times. The chain has TRBV20-1 and TRBJ1-5; no clear D. Trimming left V 1 base short and J 0 bases short, with 13 bases between. The V gene's germline CDR1 is DFQATT and CDR2 SNEGSKA (reference sequence). CDR3 length: 16 residues. CDR3 coding DNA: TGCAGTGCTAGAGGTGCAGGAACGGATAGCAATCAGCCCCAGCATTTT. It codes for CSARGAGTDSNQPQHF.

Ten or more counts support this clonotype. The chain uses TRBV7-2 and TRBJ2-7, with D unresolved. The CDR3 has 15 residues. V was shortened by 1 base and J by 0 bases, with 10 bases between the two germline ends. Germline V gives CDR1 SGHTA, CDR2 FQGNSA. Here the CDR3 DNA reads TGTGCCAGCAGCTTAGAAGGGTTACCCTCCTACGAGCAGTACTTC. Its translation is CASSLEGLPSYEQYF.

This CDR3 is CSARDRGLAEQFF. DNA for the CDR3: TGCAGTGCTAGAGATCGGGGACTAGCGGAGCAGTTCTTC. The chain links TRBV20-1 to TRBJ2-1, with 10 bases aligning to TRBD2. The germline V gene has CDR1 DFQATT and CDR2 SNEGSKA (reference sequence). The J segment lost 10 bases and the V segment lost 0 bases, leaving 3 bases of the junction unmatched. The CDR3 is 13 residues long.

This clonotype was detected a few times. The chain has TRBV18 and TRBJ1-3; unclear D gene. CDR1 KGHSH and CDR2 LQKENI come from the germline V gene. There are 13 residues in the CDR3. V was trimmed by 5 bases and J by 4 bases, leaving 9 bases between them. The CDR3 region is CASSSYSGNTIYF. The DNA for the CDR3 is TGTGCCAGCTCATCATACTCCGGAAACACCATATATTTT.

This clonotype turned up a few times. V gene TRBV7-8 combines with J gene TRBJ1-2; D remains unclear. Trimming shortened V by 1 base and J by 0 bases, and 15 bases separated the two germline ends. Germline V gene sequence: CDR1 SGHVS, CDR2 FQNEAQ. CDR3 size: 17 residues. The CDR3 region is CASSLDPADSPNYGYTF. CDR3 bases: TGTGCCAGCAGCTTAGACCCCGCAGATTCCCCTAACTATGGCTACACCTTC. Full variable domain (outside the CDR3, taken from reference TRBV7-8 and TRBJ1-2): GAGVSQSPRYKVAKRGQDVALRCDPISGHVSLFWYQQALGQGPEFLTYFQNEAQLDKSGLPSDRFFAERPEGSVSTLKIQRTQQEDSAVYLCASSLDPADSPNYGYTFGSGTRLTVV.

The CDR3 coding sequence is TGTGCCAGCAGCTTAGTACGTGTCCTCTTAATATATGGCTACACCTTC. As protein: CASSLVRVLLIYGYTF. The rearrangement joins TRBV7-4 to TRBJ1-2; D unresolved. The length of the CDR3 is 16 residues. The V end lost 1 base, the J end lost 5 bases, and 17 bases lay between the germline ends. Germline V gives CDR1 SGHVT, CDR2 SQSDAQ.

In its sample, this clonotype was seen a few times. The rearrangement links TRBV6-2 or TRBV6-3 to TRBJ1-3, with 8 bases fitting TRBD1. Trimming at V came to 11 bases and at J to 2 bases, leaving 8 bases not matched to a gene. The CDR3 spans 14 residues. The V gene's germline CDR1 is MNHEY and CDR2 SVGEGT. The CDR3 bases are TGTGCCGCCTGGACAGGGCTCCCTGGAAACACCATATATTTT. This encodes CAAWTGLPGNTIYF.

Only a few counts were recorded for this clonotype. The chain employs TRBV15 and TRBJ1-1; 11 bases are a match to TRBD1. The germline gives CDR1 LNHNV, CDR2 YYDKDF (reference sequence). CDR3 length: 14 amino acids. The trim removed 9 bases at V and 10 bases at J, leaving 13 bases unmatched. CDR3 nucleotides: TGTGCCACGAGGAGAGGGGACAGGGGGTCAGGAGCTTTCTTT. Translating gives CATRRGDRGSGAFF.

This clonotype was found a few times. The genes are TRBV6-2 or TRBV6-3 and TRBJ2-1, with TRBD1 as a possible D gene (6 bases). This CDR3 contains 16 residues. Per the germline V gene, CDR1 is MNHEY and CDR2 is SVGEGT. V lost 7 bases and J 1 base, leaving 17 bases between the germline ends. The CDR3 protein is CASISVGDTSYNEQFF. The CDR3 nucleotides are TGTGCCAGCATATCTGTAGGGGACACTTCCTACAATGAGCAGTTCTTC.

The chain combines TRBV6-8 with TRBJ1-2; D gene uncertain. Deletions cut 5 bases from V and 8 bases from J, with 15 bases between. From germline, CDR1 is MNHGY and CDR2 SAAAGT. This CDR3 has 13 amino acids. In DNA form, the CDR3 reads TGTGCCAGCAGTGTCCATACCAGAGTCGGCTACACCTTC. This gives the protein CASSVHTRVGYTF.

The chain joins TRBV18 to TRBJ2-4; D unclear. The CDR3 consists of 16 residues. Trimming removed 3 bases from V and 0 bases from J, with 12 bases in between. From germline, CDR1 is KGHSH and CDR2 LQKENI. The DNA of the CDR3 is TGTGCCAGCTCACCTTTCGGCAGTTTAGCCAAAAACATTCAGTACTTC. Its protein is CASSPFGSLAKNIQYF.

At least ten counts were recorded for this clonotype. J is TRBJ2-5 and V is TRBV7-2, with D possibly TRBD2 on 7 matching bases. Trimming removed 1 base at V and 2 bases at J, with 11 bases between. The V gene's germline CDR1 is SGHTA and CDR2 FQGNSA. CDR3 length: 15 amino acids. The CDR3: CASSLGRGAQETQYF. The CDR3 DNA follows: TGTGCCAGCAGCTTAGGACGGGGGGCTCAAGAGACCCAGTACTTC.

Only a few counts were recorded for this clonotype. The chain has TRBV6-5 and TRBJ2-2, with D maybe TRBD2 (5 bases). The CDR3 is made up of 15 amino acids. The V gene lost 6 bases and the J gene lost 2 bases, with 13 bases spanning the gap. The germline CDR1 and CDR2 sequences are MNHEY and SVGAGI. The CDR3 bases are TGTGCCAGCAGGAGGGAGTGGTTAAACACCGGGGAGCTGTTTTTT. Encoded protein: CASRREWLNTGELFF.

In its sample, this clonotype was seen many times. The genes are TRBV29-1 and TRBJ1-5; weak D call: TRBD1 (6 bases). Germline CDR1 is SQVTM and CDR2 is ANQGSEA. V was trimmed by 6 bases and J by 0 bases, leaving 18 bases between them. The CDR3 spans 16 residues. This chain's CDR3 is CSVRDTESYSNQPQHF. CDR3 in DNA: TGCAGCGTGAGGGACACAGAGAGCTATAGCAATCAGCCCCAGCATTTT.

Only a few counts were recorded for this clonotype. At one end the junction does not follow the germline gene, possibly because of a read error. The V gene is TRBV4-1, the J gene TRBJ2-1; TRBD1 might be the D (5 bases). The CDR3 is 13 residues long. CDR1 is MGHRA, CDR2 YSYEKL, per germline. The CDR3 loop reads CASSQGGAGEQFF. Written as DNA, the CDR3 is TGTGCCAGCAGCCAAGGTGGGGCCGGTGAGCAGTTCTTC.

This clonotype was recorded many times. V is TRBV7-8 and J is TRBJ1-2, with 7 bases fitting TRBD1. V was clipped by 3 bases and J by 4 bases; unmatched bases: 17. The germline V gene encodes CDR1 SGHVS and CDR2 FQNEAQ. The CDR3 is 18 amino acids. In nucleotides, the CDR3 is TGTGCCAGCAGCTTTGCCACGGGACAGTTACCTAGGGGCTATGGCTACACCTTC. It encodes CASSFATGQLPRGYGYTF. Variable domain in full (rest from reference TRBV7-8 and TRBJ1-2): GAGVSQSPRYKVAKRGQDVALRCDPISGHVSLFWYQQALGQGPEFLTYFQNEAQLDKSGLPSDRFFAERPEGSVSTLKIQRTQQEDSAVYLCASSFATGQLPRGYGYTFGSGTRLTVV.

This clonotype came up many times. The chain recombines TRBV25-1 with TRBJ2-7, with D maybe TRBD1 (6 bases). Germline V gives CDR1 MGHDK, CDR2 SYGVNS. The V end was cut by 8 bases, the J end by 3 bases, with 17 bases between. The CDR3 length is 14 residues. CDR3 loop: CASVSPGHNYEQYF. The CDR3 DNA follows: TGTGCCAGCGTCTCTCCGGGACATAACTACGAGCAGTACTTC.

This clonotype was recorded many times. CDR3 sequence reads: CASSIVGVRRTDTQYF. DNA of the CDR3: TGTGCCAGTAGTATAGTCGGAGTCCGCCGCACAGATACGCAGTATTTT. The V gene is TRBV19, the J gene TRBJ2-3, with D unresolved. This CDR3 spans 16 amino acids. V was cut by 1 base and J by 1 base, with 12 bases left in between. CDR1 is LNHDA and CDR2 is SQIVND in the germline V gene (reference sequence).

This clonotype occurred many times. The rearrangement uses TRBV7-2 and TRBJ2-7, with 12 bases lining up with TRBD2. Germline V gene data show CDR1 as SGHTA and CDR2 as FQGNSA. Germline trimming cut 5 bases from V and 4 bases from J; bases unmatched to any gene: 6. CDR3 length: 15 residues. The CDR3 here is CASSMTSGGGYEQYF. The CDR3 region has the DNA TGTGCCAGCAGCATGACTAGCGGGGGAGGGTACGAGCAGTACTTC.

This rearrangement joins TRBV6-1 to TRBJ1-1, with D possibly TRBD1 on 5 matching bases. Germline CDR1 MNHNS, CDR2 SASEGT. This CDR3 is built from 15 residues. V was clipped by 5 bases and J by 2 bases, with 15 bases between them. CDR3 nucleotides: TGTGCCAGCAGTTACCCCCGTGGGGGTAACACTGAAGCTTTCTTT. This encodes CASSYPRGGNTEAFF.

Worth noting for this clonotype: The junction departs from germline at one end; a sequencing error may be responsible. The chain employs TRBV4-3 and TRBJ1-5; D call uncertain. This CDR3 contains 15 residues. Germline values: CDR1 LGHNA, CDR2 YSLEER. The CDR3 DNA follows: TGCGCCAGCAACCAAGATTACCGGGGAGGTCAGCCCCAGCATTTT. Encoded protein: CASNQDYRGGQPQHF.

In this sample, this clonotype turned up many times. V gene TRBV7-6 combines with J gene TRBJ2-3, with TRBD1 as a possible D gene (6 bases). Trimming removed 3 bases from V and 8 bases from J, with 18 bases in between. Germline loops: CDR1 SGHVS, CDR2 FNYEAQ. This CDR3 has 15 amino acids. For the CDR3, the DNA is TGTGCCAGCAGCTTTAGTGACAGGACTGGTGGTACGCAGTATTTT. Its protein is CASSFSDRTGGTQYF.

This clonotype was counted ten times or more. The chain employs TRBV11-2 and TRBJ2-7; unclear D gene. Trimming took off 1 base at V and 2 bases at J, with 12 bases between the two ends. This CDR3 region has 15 residues. Per germline, CDR1 SGHAT and CDR2 FQNNGV. The CDR3: CASSLAEANPYEQYF. DNA of the CDR3: TGTGCCAGCAGCTTAGCGGAAGCGAACCCCTACGAGCAGTACTTC.

V and J are TRBV28 and TRBJ2-7; D ambiguous. Trimming took off 8 bases at V and 4 bases at J, with 9 bases between the two ends. CDR3 length equals 11 residues. CDR1 and CDR2 (germline): MDHEN, SYDVKM. The CDR3 loop reads CASETGYEQYF. In DNA form, the CDR3 reads TGTGCCAGCGAAACCGGATACGAGCAGTACTTC.

This clonotype was observed a handful of times. J is TRBJ2-2 and V is TRBV28; TRBD1 aligns across 7 bases. With 4 bases clipped from V and 3 bases from J, the junction kept 5 bases outside the gene matches. The germline gives CDR1 MDHEN, CDR2 SYDVKM. CDR3 size: 15 residues. CDR3 residues: CASSSNRGDTGELFF. The CDR3 region has the DNA TGTGCCAGCAGTTCCAACAGGGGTGACACCGGGGAGCTGTTTTTT.

This chain uses TRBV4-2 with TRBJ1-1, with TRBD1 identical over 7 bases. CDR1 and CDR2 from the germline V gene are LGHNA and YNFKEQ. This CDR3 comprises 16 residues. The trim removed 1 base at V and 1 base at J, leaving 6 bases unmatched. DNA for the CDR3: TGTGCCAGCAGCCAAGGCGCCGGGACAGCGAACACTGAAGCTTTCTTT. Protein: CASSQGAGTANTEAFF.

This sequence joins TRBV7-2 and TRBJ2-7, with 8 positions matching TRBD1. CDR3 size: 15 residues. CDR1 and CDR2 (germline): SGHTA, FQGNSA. V trimming: 4 bases; J trimming: 0 bases; junction bases outside the gene matches: 5. The CDR3 sequence is CASSWGQAISYEQYF. The CDR3 DNA sequence: TGTGCCAGCAGCTGGGGACAGGCAATCTCCTACGAGCAGTACTTC. Complete variable domain (other parts from reference TRBV7-2 and TRBJ2-7): GAGVSQSPSNKVTEKGKDVELRCDPISGHTALYWYRQSLGQGLEFLIYFQGNSAPDKSGLPSDRFSAERTGGSVSTLTIQRTQQEDSAVYLCASSWGQAISYEQYFGPGTRLTVT.